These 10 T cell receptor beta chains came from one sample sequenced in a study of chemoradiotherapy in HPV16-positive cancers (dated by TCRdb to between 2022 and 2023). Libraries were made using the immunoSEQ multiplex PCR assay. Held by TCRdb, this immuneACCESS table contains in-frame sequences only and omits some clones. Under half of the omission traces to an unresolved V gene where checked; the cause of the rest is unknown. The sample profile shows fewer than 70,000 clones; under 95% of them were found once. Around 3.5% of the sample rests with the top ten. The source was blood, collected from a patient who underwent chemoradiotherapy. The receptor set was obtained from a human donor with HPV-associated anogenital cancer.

CDR3 in DNA: TGTGCCAGCAGCGTAAGCAGCGGACCCAACTCCTACAATGAGCAGTTCTTC. Its protein product is CASSVSSGPNSYNEQFF. The chain carries TRBV9 and TRBJ2-1; D possibly corresponds to TRBD2 (5 bases). The CDR3 totals 17 residues. Trimming shortened V by 1 base and J by 0 bases, and 14 bases separated the two germline ends. From germline, CDR1 is SGDLS and CDR2 YYNGEE.

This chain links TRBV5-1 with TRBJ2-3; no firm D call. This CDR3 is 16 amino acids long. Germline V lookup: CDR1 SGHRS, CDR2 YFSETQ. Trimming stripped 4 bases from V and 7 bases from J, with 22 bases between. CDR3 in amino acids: CASSPPPSSQNNTQYF. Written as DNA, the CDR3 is TGCGCCAGCAGCCCCCCCCCTTCGTCGCAGAATAATACGCAGTATTTT.

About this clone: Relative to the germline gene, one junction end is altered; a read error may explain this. The CDR3 DNA is TGTGCCAGCAGCGTAGGGGGCCGCTCCCACGAGCAGTACTTC. Translated: CASSVGGRSHEQYF. This chain connects TRBV9 to TRBJ2-7, with D tentatively TRBD1 (5 bases). Germline-derived CDR1 and CDR2 are SGDLS and YYNGEE. The CDR3 consists of 14 residues.

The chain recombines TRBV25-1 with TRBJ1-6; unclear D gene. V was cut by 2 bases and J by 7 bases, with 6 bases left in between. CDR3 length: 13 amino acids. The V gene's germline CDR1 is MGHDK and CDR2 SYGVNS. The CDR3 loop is CASSEAGNSPLHF. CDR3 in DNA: TGTGCCAGCAGTGAAGCGGGAAATTCACCCCTCCACTTT.

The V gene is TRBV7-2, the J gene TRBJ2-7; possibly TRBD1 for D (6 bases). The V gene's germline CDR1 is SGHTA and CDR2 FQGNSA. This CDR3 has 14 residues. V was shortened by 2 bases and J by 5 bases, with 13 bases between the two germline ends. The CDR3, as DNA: TGTGCCAGCAGCTTAAGCGCCCACAGGGACGAGCAGTACTTC. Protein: CASSLSAHRDEQYF.

CDR3: CASSEYEQYF. The CDR3 bases are TGTGCCAGCAGCGAGTACGAGCAGTACTTC. V gene TRBV11-2 combines with J gene TRBJ2-7; no definite D call. V lost 5 bases and J lost 4, with 3 bases in between. The CDR3 has 10 residues. The germline V gene has CDR1 SGHAT and CDR2 FQNNGV. The variable domain in full, with the rest retrieved from reference TRBV11-2 and TRBJ2-7, is EAGVAQSPRYKIIEKRQSVAFWCNPISGHATLYWYQQILGQGPKLLIQFQNNGVVDDSQLPKDRFSAERLKGVDSTLKIQPAKLEDSAVYLCASSEYEQYFGPGTRLTVT.

For the CDR3, the DNA is TGTGCCAGCAGCCCGGGCAGTAGCCATGAAGCTTTCTTT. Amino acids: CASSPGSSHEAFF. This rearrangement joins TRBV7-9 to TRBJ1-1; D not certain. The V and J ends lost 5 bases and 7 bases respectively, with 14 bases between them. Per the germline V gene, CDR1 is SEHNR and CDR2 is FQNEAQ (reference sequence). The CDR3 has 13 residues.

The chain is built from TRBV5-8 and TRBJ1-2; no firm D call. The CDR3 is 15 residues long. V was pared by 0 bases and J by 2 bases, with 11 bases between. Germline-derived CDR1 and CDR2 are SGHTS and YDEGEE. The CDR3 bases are TGTGCCAGCAGCTTGGGGGGTTTCGAGAACTATGGCTACACCTTC. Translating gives CASSLGGFENYGYTF.

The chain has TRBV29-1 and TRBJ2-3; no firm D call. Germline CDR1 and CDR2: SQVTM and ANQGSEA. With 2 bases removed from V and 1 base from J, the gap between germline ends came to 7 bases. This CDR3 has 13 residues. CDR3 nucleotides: TGCAGCGTTGAACATCAGGGCACAGATACGCAGTATTTT. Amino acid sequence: CSVEHQGTDTQYF.

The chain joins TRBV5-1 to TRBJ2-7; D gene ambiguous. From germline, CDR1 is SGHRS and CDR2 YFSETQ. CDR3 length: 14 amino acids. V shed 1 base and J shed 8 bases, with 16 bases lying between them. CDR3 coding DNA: TGCGCCAGCAGCTTGTCTCAGAGTACGTTCAAGCAGTACTTC. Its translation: CASSLSQSTFKQYF.